The text below deals with one TCR beta chain. Its cognate antigen is unknown. V lost 4 bases to trimming and J lost 5 bases, with 13 bases between them. CDR1 and CDR2 (germline): SGDLS, YYNGEE. The CDR3 totals 13 residues. The data originate from a study of CD8+CD57+ T cells in acquired aplastic anemia. Template material for TCR beta VDJ and CDR3 profiling consisted of genomic DNA. TCRdb ran MiXCR on the reads and lists one entry per CDR3 protein. The sample lists over 150,000 distinct CDR3 sequences, 48% seen once, with 13% in the top ten. Study results and limitations: The number of CD8+ CDR3 sequences shared by patients and controls was fewer than 35.

Those patients picked for sequencing had displayed CD8+CD57+ cell expansion on flow cytometry. Source material: sorted CD4+, CD8+, or CD8+CD57+ T cells (not recorded which) from PBMCs. The gene calls are TRBV9 and TRBJ2-7; D possibly corresponds to TRBD1 (6 bases). The receptor was derived from a human donor with aplastic anemia. CDR3 in DNA: TGTGCCAGCAGCCTCAGGGGTGACCACGAGCAGTACTTC. It translates to CASSLRGDHEQYF.